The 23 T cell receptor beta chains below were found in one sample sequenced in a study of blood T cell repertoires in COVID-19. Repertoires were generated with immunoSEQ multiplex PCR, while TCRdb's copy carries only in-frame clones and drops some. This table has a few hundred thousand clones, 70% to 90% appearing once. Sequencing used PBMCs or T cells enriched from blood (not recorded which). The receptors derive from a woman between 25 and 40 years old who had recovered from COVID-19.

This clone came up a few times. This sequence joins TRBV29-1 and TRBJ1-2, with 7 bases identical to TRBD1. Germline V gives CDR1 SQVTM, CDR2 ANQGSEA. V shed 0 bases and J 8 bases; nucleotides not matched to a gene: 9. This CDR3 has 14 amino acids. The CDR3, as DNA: TGCAGCGTTGAAGATAGGGGGCCGGTGTTAGGCTACACCTTC. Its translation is CSVEDRGPVLGYTF.

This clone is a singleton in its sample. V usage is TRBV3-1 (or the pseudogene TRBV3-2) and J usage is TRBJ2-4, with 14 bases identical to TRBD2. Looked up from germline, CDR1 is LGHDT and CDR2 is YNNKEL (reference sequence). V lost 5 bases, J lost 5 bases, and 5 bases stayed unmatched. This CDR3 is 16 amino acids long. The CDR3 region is CASSSRLAGGQNIQYF. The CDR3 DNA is TGTGCCAGCAGCTCGCGACTAGCGGGGGGGCAAAACATTCAGTACTTC.

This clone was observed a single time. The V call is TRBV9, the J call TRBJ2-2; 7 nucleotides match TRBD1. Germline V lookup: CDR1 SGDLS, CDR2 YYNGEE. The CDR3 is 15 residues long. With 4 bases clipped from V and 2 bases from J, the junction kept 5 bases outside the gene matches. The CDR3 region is CASSLGTANTGELFF. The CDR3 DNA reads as TGTGCCAGCAGCCTCGGGACAGCCAACACCGGGGAGCTGTTTTTT.

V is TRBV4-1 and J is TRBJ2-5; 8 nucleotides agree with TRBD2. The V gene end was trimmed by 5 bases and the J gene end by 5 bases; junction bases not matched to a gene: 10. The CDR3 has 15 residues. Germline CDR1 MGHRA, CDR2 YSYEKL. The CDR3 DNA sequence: TGCGCCAGCAGCACCCCCACAGCGGGGGCGGAGACCCAGTACTTC. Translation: CASSTPTAGAETQYF.

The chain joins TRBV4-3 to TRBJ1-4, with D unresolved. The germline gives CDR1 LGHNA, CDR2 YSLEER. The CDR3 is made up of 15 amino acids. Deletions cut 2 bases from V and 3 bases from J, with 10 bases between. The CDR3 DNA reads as TGCGCCAGCAGCCAAATGAGGGTGGCTAATGAAAAACTGTTTTTT. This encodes CASSQMRVANEKLFF.

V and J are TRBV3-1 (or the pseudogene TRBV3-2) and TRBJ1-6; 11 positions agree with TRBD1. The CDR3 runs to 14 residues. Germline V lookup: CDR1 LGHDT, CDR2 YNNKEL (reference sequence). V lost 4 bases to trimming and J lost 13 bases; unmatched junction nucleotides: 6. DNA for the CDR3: TGTGCCAGCAGCCTCGGGACAGGGGGACTGCCCCTCCACTTT. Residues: CASSLGTGGLPLHF.

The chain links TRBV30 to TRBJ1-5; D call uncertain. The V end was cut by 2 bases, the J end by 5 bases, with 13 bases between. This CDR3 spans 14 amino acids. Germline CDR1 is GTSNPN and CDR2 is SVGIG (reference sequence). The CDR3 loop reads CAWSRTQVDQPQHF. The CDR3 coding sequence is TGTGCCTGGAGTCGTACGCAGGTTGATCAGCCCCAGCATTTT.

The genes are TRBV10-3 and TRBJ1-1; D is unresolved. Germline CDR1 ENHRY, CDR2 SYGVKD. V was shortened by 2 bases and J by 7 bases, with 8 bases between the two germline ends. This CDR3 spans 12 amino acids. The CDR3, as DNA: TGTGCCATCAGTGAGGTGGCGGTTGAAGCTTTCTTT. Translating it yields CAISEVAVEAFF.

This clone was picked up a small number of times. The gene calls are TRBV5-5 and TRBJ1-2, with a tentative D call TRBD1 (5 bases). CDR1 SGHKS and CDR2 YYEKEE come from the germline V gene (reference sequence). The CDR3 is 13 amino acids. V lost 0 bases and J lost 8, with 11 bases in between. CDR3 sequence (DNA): TGTGCCAGCAGCTTGGAAGGGGTCCGGGGCTACACCTTC. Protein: CASSLEGVRGYTF.

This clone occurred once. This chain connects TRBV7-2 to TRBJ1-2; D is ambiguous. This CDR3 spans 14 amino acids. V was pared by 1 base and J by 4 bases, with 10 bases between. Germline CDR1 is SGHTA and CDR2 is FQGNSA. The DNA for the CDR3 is TGTGCCAGCAGCTTAGGGGGAGTAACCTATGGCTACACCTTC. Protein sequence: CASSLGGVTYGYTF.

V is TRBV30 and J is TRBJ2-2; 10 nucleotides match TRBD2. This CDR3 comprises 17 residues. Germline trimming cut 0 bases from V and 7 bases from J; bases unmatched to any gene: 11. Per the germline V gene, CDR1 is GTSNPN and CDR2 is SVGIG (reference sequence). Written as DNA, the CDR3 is TGTGCCTGGAGTGTACGGGCTAGCGGGGGCCTGGACGGGGAGCTGTTTTTT. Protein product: CAWSVRASGGLDGELFF.

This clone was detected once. This CDR3 reads CSVEVTSGDFEQYF. As DNA, the CDR3 is TGCAGCGTTGAAGTTACCTCGGGGGATTTCGAGCAGTACTTC. This chain connects TRBV29-1 to TRBJ2-7; the D gene is possibly TRBD2 (6 bases). Trimming stripped 1 base from V and 6 bases from J, with 16 bases between. The CDR3 sequence is 14 residues long. Germline V gene data show CDR1 as SQVTM and CDR2 as ANQGSEA.

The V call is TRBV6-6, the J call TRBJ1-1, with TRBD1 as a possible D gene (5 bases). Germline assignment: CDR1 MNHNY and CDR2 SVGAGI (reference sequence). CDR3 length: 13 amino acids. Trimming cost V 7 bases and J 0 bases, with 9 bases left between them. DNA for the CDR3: TGTGCCAGCACCGGCAGGGTGAACACTGAAGCTTTCTTT. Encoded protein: CASTGRVNTEAFF.

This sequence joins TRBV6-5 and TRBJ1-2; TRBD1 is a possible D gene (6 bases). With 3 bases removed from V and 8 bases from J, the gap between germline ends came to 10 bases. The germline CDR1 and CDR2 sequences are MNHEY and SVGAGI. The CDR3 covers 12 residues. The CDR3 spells CASSYRTGGYTF. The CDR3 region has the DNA TGTGCCAGCAGTTATCGAACAGGGGGCTACACCTTC.

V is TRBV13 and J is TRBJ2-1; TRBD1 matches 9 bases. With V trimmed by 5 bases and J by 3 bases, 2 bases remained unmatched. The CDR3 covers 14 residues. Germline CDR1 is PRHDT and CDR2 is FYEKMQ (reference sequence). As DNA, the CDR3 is TGTGCCAGCAGCGGGGGACAGGGCTACAATGAGCAGTTCTTC. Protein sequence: CASSGGQGYNEQFF.

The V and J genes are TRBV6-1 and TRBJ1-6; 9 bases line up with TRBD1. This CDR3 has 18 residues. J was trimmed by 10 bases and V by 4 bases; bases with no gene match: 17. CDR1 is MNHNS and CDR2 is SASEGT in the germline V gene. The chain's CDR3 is CASSGPPRPGQGGSPLHF. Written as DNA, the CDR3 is TGTGCCAGCAGTGGGCCGCCTCGCCCGGGACAGGGTGGATCACCCCTCCACTTT.

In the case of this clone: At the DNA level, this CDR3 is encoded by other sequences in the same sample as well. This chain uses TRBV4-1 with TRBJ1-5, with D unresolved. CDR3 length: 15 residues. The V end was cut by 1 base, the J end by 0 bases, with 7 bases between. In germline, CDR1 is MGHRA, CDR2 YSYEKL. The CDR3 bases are TGCGCCAGCAGCCAAGGGCCCCTTAGCAATCAGCCCCAGCATTTT. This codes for CASSQGPLSNQPQHF.

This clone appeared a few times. This CDR3 reads CASSPLSVGNSPLHF. CDR3 coding DNA: TGTGCCAGCAGCCCCCTATCAGTCGGGAATTCACCCCTCCACTTT. This chain connects TRBV7-9 to TRBJ1-6; D remains unclear. Trimming stripped 5 bases from V and 7 bases from J, with 15 bases between. The germline CDR1 and CDR2 sequences are SEHNR and FQNEAQ (reference sequence). This CDR3 has 15 residues.

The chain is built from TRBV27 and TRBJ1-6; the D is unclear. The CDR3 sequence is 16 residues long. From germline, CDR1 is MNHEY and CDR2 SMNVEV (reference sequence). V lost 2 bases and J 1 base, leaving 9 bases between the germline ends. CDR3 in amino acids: CASSLTVQSYNSPLHF. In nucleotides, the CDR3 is TGTGCCAGCAGTTTAACAGTCCAATCCTATAATTCACCCCTCCACTTT.

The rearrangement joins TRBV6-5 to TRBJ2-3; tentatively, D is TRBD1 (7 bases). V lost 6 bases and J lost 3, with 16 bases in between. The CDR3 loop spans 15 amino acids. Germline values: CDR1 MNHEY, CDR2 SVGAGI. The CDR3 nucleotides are TGTGCCAGCAGCGTCCAGGGGGGATTAACAGATACGCAGTATTTT. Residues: CASSVQGGLTDTQYF.

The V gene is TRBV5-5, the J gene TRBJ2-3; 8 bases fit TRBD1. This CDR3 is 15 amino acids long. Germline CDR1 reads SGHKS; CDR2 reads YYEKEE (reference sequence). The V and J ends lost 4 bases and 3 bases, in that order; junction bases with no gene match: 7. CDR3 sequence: CASSTGQGITDTQYF. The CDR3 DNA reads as TGTGCCAGCAGCACCGGACAGGGCATAACAGATACGCAGTATTTT.

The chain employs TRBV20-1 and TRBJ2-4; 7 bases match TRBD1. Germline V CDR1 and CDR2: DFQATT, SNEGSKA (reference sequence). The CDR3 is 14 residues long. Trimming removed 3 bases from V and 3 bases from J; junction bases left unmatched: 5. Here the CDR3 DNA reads TGCAGTGCTAGTTCCCAGGGGGACAAAAACATTCAGTACTTC. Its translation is CSASSQGDKNIQYF.

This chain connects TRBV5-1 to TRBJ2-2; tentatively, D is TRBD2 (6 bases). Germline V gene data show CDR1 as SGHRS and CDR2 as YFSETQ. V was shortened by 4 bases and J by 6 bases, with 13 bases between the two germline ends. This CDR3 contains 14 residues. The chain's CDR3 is CASSPREAAGELFF. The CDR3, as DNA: TGCGCCAGCAGCCCCAGGGAGGCGGCCGGGGAGCTGTTTTTT.